This TCR beta chain was sequenced for a study of T cells after yellow fever vaccination. The V gene's germline CDR1 is SGHDT and CDR2 YYEEEE. V dropped 5 bases and J dropped 7 bases, with 7 bases sitting between them. This CDR3 has 12 amino acids. MiXCR, applied by TCRdb to the 5' RACE reads, yields one record per CDR3 protein. This table holds approximately 300,000 distinct CDR3 sequences, around 10% found once. The study's findings and limits: Clonotype sharing between CD4 and CD8 compartments was small. There was a possibility that FACS-sorted repertoires contained abundant clonotypes contaminating from the bulk population.

This clonotype has ten or more counts. As yet, its antigen is unknown. This specimen consisted of CD4+ T cells sorted from PBMCs, obtained 45 days after the yellow fever booster vaccination. This receptor was obtained from a man between 18 and 35 years old who received the YFV17D yellow fever vaccine. The chain joins TRBV5-6 to TRBJ1-6; D gene uncertain. CDR3 protein: CASSRRNSPLHF. CDR3 sequence (DNA): TGTGCCAGCAGTCGACGAAATTCACCCCTCCACTTT.